These T cell receptor beta chains were read from a single sample in a study of cytomegalovirus exposure and HLA in healthy donors. Produced via immunoSEQ multiplex PCR; TCRdb's table is partial and in-frame only. Of some 93,000 clones listed, under 90% are singletons. The sample taken for sequencing was PBMCs. All receptors come from a man aged 45-60 years in good health and CMV-seronegative. The CDR3 runs from the conserved cysteine through the conserved F or W. The order of the fields is D gene, clone size, V gene, J gene, CDR3 DNA, CDR3 protein. A D gene is named only where the DNA matches it firmly. Size values are once, few and many counts, or a class for expanded clones, and some rows have none.

d_call: -; clone_size: few; v_call: TRBV9; j_call: TRBJ1-5; cdr3_nt: TGTGCCAGCAGCGTAGAGGGAGGGAGCAATCAGCCCCAGCATTTT; cdr3_aa: CASSVEGGSNQPQHF
d_call: -; clone_size: -; v_call: TRBV10-3; j_call: TRBJ1-4; cdr3_nt: TGTGCCATCAGTCCGGGACAAGGGAGCCCGGCAACTAATGAAAAACTGTTTTTT; cdr3_aa: CAISPGQGSPATNEKLFF
d_call: -; clone_size: -; v_call: TRBV15; j_call: TRBJ2-1; cdr3_nt: TGTGCCACCAGCACTAAAGACTCGCCCACGTTCTTC; cdr3_aa: CATSTKDSPTFF
d_call: TRBD2; clone_size: -; v_call: TRBV9; j_call: TRBJ2-7; cdr3_nt: TGTGCCAGCAGCTCCTCTATCCTAGCGGGAGGCTCCTACGAGCAGTACTTC; cdr3_aa: CASSSSILAGGSYEQYF
d_call: -; clone_size: -; v_call: TRBV11-2; j_call: TRBJ2-1; cdr3_nt: TGTGCCAGCAGCTTAGTCCTAGCCAGAGTCAATGAGCAGTTCTTC; cdr3_aa: CASSLVLARVNEQFF
d_call: -; clone_size: -; v_call: TRBV7-3; j_call: TRBJ2-5; cdr3_nt: TGTGCCAGCAGCCCCCGAGGGCCCCAGGAGACCCAGTACTTC; cdr3_aa: CASSPRGPQETQYF
d_call: -; clone_size: once; v_call: TRBV5-6; j_call: TRBJ2-5; cdr3_nt: TGTGCCAGCAGCTCGGACTCTCACGAGACCCAGTACTTC; cdr3_aa: CASSSDSHETQYF
d_call: TRBD2; clone_size: -; v_call: TRBV2; j_call: TRBJ2-7; cdr3_nt: TGTGCCAGCAGTGGCTTAGCGGGAGCCTTCGACGAGCAGTACTTC; cdr3_aa: CASSGLAGAFDEQYF
d_call: TRBD2; clone_size: many; v_call: TRBV7-3; j_call: TRBJ2-1; cdr3_nt: TGTGCCAGCAGCCCCCTCCCGGGACTAGCGGTTAATCGCGATGAGCAGTTCTTC; cdr3_aa: CASSPLPGLAVNRDEQFF
d_call: -; clone_size: -; v_call: TRBV7-9; j_call: TRBJ2-7; cdr3_nt: TGTGCCAGCAGCTTTAAAGGTAGCGGACACTACGAGCAGTACTTC; cdr3_aa: CASSFKGSGHYEQYF
d_call: TRBD1; clone_size: -; v_call: TRBV30; j_call: TRBJ1-1; cdr3_nt: TGTGCCTGGAGTCCCGGGACAGGGTGGAACACTGAAGCTTTCTTT; cdr3_aa: CAWSPGTGWNTEAFF
d_call: -; clone_size: -; v_call: TRBV7-3; j_call: TRBJ2-6; cdr3_nt: TGTGCCAGCAGCTTAACCTTACCCGGGAGCTCTGGGGCCAACGTCCTGACTTTC; cdr3_aa: CASSLTLPGSSGANVLTF
d_call: -; clone_size: -; v_call: TRBV28; j_call: TRBJ2-7; cdr3_nt: TGTGCCAGCAGTACCCCGGACAAGGCCTACGAGCAGTACTTC; cdr3_aa: CASSTPDKAYEQYF
d_call: -; clone_size: -; v_call: TRBV10-3; j_call: TRBJ1-5; cdr3_nt: TGTGCCATCAGTGAGCTGGGGGGGAATCAGCCCCAGCATTTT; cdr3_aa: CAISELGGNQPQHF
d_call: -; clone_size: -; v_call: TRBV23-1; j_call: TRBJ1-1; cdr3_nt: TGCGCCAGCAGCCACAAGGACAGAATCGGTTTTATGAACACTGAAGCTTTCTTT; cdr3_aa: CASSHKDRIGFMNTEAFF
d_call: -; clone_size: -; v_call: TRBV18; j_call: TRBJ1-1; cdr3_nt: TGTGCCAGCTCACGGATCCCGGCGGGCATGAACACTGAAGCTTTCTTT; cdr3_aa: CASSRIPAGMNTEAFF
d_call: -; clone_size: -; v_call: TRBV6-5; j_call: TRBJ2-7; cdr3_nt: TGTGCCAGCAGCCCCGACAGCTCCTACGAGCAGTACTTC; cdr3_aa: CASSPDSSYEQYF
d_call: -; clone_size: -; v_call: TRBV11-3; j_call: TRBJ2-7; cdr3_nt: TGTGCCAGCAGCCCCGGAGAGGGGGAGCCCCACTCCTACGAGCAGTACTTC; cdr3_aa: CASSPGEGEPHSYEQYF
d_call: -; clone_size: -; v_call: TRBV28; j_call: TRBJ1-2; cdr3_nt: TGTGCCAGCAGTTTGGGAGGGAGCATAGGCTATGGCTACACCTTC; cdr3_aa: CASSLGGSIGYGYTF
d_call: -; clone_size: -; v_call: TRBV11-2; j_call: TRBJ2-7; cdr3_nt: TGTGCCAGCAGCCTTCTACCTCAGGGTAGTGAGCAGTACTTC; cdr3_aa: CASSLLPQGSEQYF
d_call: -; clone_size: -; v_call: TRBV6-5; j_call: TRBJ1-4; cdr3_nt: TGTGCCAGCAGTCGTCAGGGCGGTGAAAAACTGTTTTTT; cdr3_aa: CASSRQGGEKLFF
d_call: TRBD2; clone_size: -; v_call: TRBV29-1; j_call: TRBJ2-3; cdr3_nt: TGCAGCGTCGTTGGGACTAGCGGGAAGACAGATACGCAGTATTTT; cdr3_aa: CSVVGTSGKTDTQYF
d_call: TRBD1; clone_size: -; v_call: TRBV6-5; j_call: TRBJ1-2; cdr3_nt: TGTGCCAGCAGTTACTCCAGGACAGGGGGCAACTATGGCTACACCTTC; cdr3_aa: CASSYSRTGGNYGYTF
d_call: -; clone_size: -; v_call: TRBV19; j_call: TRBJ1-1; cdr3_nt: TGTGCCAGTAGCAATACCTACGCGGGGACTGAAGCTTTCTTT; cdr3_aa: CASSNTYAGTEAFF
d_call: -; clone_size: -; v_call: TRBV7-2; j_call: TRBJ1-1; cdr3_nt: TGTGCCAGCAGCGCCGGGCGGGACACTGAAGCTTTCTTT; cdr3_aa: CASSAGRDTEAFF
d_call: TRBD1; clone_size: -; v_call: TRBV5-1; j_call: TRBJ2-5; cdr3_nt: TGCGCCGGCAGCTTGGGACAGGCGGGGACCCAGTACTTC; cdr3_aa: CAGSLGQAGTQYF
d_call: -; clone_size: -; v_call: TRBV15; j_call: TRBJ1-1; cdr3_nt: TGTGCCACCAGCAGAGTCCGGGACTACGGTACTGAAGCTTTCTTT; cdr3_aa: CATSRVRDYGTEAFF
d_call: -; clone_size: -; v_call: TRBV9; j_call: TRBJ2-5; cdr3_nt: TGTGCCAGCAGCGTAGTCGGGGGAGTAACAGAGACCCAGTACTTC; cdr3_aa: CASSVVGGVTETQYF
d_call: TRBD2; clone_size: -; v_call: TRBV5-1; j_call: TRBJ2-7; cdr3_nt: TGCGCCAGCAGCTTGGAGCTAGCGGGAGGCGAGCAGTACTTC; cdr3_aa: CASSLELAGGEQYF